This T cell receptor (beta chain) emerged from a study of shared clonotypes between healthy human individuals. Turning to the study itself: The study enrolled a couple of women and three men aged 18 to 49. Per donor, CD8 memory used one plate, CD8 naive used two, CD4 memory used three and CD4 naive used three. Findings and limits, study-wide: A small donor pool kept down the genetic and exposure-history diversity that was represented.

In the authors' workflow: Sequence data from immunoSEQ were junction-only and lacked quality scores; consequently, filtering differed. Sequenced by immunoSEQ multiplex PCR; TCRdb stores in-frame clones only, minus some. Clone size and V and J calls were adopted from that table, with D and trimming inferred from the DNA. This sample has over 75,000 clones, with about 70% found just once. The germline V gene has CDR1 MRHNA and CDR2 SNTAGT. This CDR3 comprises 15 residues. J gave up 6 bases and V 0 bases, and 2 bases lay outside the gene matches. On this clone itself: As yet, its antigen is unknown. This likely reflects a read error, since a far larger clone is one base away.

The source is a young man in good health. Sample: memory CD8+ T cells sorted from blood. The subset is: CD45RO+ cells pooled with CCR7-negative TemRA cells. The genes are TRBV6-4 and TRBJ2-1; 10 bases align to TRBD2. In DNA, the CDR3 is TGTGCCAGCAGTGACTCGGCTAGCGGGAGCAATGAGCAGTTCTTC. It translates to CASSDSASGSNEQFF.